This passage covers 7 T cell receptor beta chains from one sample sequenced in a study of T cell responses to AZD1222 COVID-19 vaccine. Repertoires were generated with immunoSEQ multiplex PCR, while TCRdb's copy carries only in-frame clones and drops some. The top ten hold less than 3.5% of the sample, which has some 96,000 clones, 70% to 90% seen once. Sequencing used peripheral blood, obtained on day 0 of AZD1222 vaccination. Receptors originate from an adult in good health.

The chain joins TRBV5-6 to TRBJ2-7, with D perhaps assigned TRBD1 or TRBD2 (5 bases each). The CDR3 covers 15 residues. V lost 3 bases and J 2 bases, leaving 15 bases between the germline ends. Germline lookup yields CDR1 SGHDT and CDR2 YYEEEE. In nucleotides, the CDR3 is TGTGCCAGCAGCTCCAGCCGGGACGGAGCCTACGAGCAGTACTTC. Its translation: CASSSSRDGAYEQYF.

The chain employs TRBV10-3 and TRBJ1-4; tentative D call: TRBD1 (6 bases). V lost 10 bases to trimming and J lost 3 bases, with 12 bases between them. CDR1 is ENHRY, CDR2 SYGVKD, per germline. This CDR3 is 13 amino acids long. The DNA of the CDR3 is TGTGCCAGCCATACAGGGCCTAATGAAAAACTGTTTTTT. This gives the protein CASHTGPNEKLFF.

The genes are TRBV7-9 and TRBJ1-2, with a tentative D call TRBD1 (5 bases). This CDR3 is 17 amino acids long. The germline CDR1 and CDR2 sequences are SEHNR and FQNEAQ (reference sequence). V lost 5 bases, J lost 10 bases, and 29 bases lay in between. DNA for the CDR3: TGTGCCAGCAGCAACCCCGACAGAGATCGGCCTTTATGGGACTACACCTTC. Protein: CASSNPDRDRPLWDYTF. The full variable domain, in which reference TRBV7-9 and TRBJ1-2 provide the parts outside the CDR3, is DTGVSQNPRHKITKRGQNVTFRCDPISEHNRLYWYRQTLGQGPEFLTYFQNEAQLEKSRLLSDRFSAERPKGSFSTLEIQRTEQGDSAMYLCASSNPDRDRPLWDYTFGSGTRLTVV.

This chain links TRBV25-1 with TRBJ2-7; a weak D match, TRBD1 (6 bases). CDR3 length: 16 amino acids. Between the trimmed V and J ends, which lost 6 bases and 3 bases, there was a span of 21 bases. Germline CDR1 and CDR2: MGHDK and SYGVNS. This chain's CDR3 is CASRAYRDNLLYEQYF. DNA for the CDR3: TGTGCCAGCAGAGCATACAGGGATAATCTGCTCTACGAGCAGTACTTC.

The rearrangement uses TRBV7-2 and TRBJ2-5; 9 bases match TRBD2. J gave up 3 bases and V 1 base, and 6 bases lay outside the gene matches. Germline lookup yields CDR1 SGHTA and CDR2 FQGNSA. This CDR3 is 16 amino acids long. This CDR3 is CASSLVSGRKEETQYF. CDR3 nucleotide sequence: TGTGCCAGCAGCTTAGTCAGCGGGAGGAAGGAAGAGACCCAGTACTTC.

The CDR3 protein is CASSGRTEAFF. CDR3 DNA: TGTGCCAGCAGTGGTCGAACTGAAGCTTTCTTT. The genes are TRBV2 and TRBJ1-1; no reliable D call. The CDR3 extends over 11 amino acids. Germline V lookup: CDR1 SNHLY, CDR2 FYNNEI. The V gene lost 4 bases and the J gene lost 5 bases, with 5 bases spanning the gap.

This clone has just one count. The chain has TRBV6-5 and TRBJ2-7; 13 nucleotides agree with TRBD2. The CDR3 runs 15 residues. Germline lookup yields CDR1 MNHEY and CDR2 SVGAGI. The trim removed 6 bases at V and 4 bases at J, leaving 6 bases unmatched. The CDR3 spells CASSTSGRASYEQYF. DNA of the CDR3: TGTGCCAGCAGCACTAGCGGGAGGGCCTCTTACGAGCAGTACTTC.